This T cell receptor (beta chain) was captured in a study of OX40 agonist ivuxolimab in advanced cancers. Autoimmune disease history or systemic immunosuppression disqualified patients. Sequencing used immunoSEQ multiplex PCR; TCRdb keeps in-frame clones, though not all of them. Among 40,000 to 60,000 clones listed, about 88% were seen once. Germline values: CDR1 SEHNR, CDR2 FQNEAQ (reference sequence). Between the trimmed V and J ends, which lost 10 bases and 3 bases, there was a span of 18 bases. CDR3 length: 14 amino acids. This rearrangement joins TRBV7-9 to TRBJ1-2; D is ambiguous. The clonotype was recovered from an adult with an advanced solid tumor such as melanoma, head and neck, liver or kidney cancer. Source: CD4+ or CD8+ T cells sorted from blood, taken in a trial of the OX40 agonist ivuxolimab. The CDR3 sequence is CATAKVGLDYGYTF. The CDR3 coding sequence is TGTGCCACGGCGAAGGTTGGGTTAGACTATGGCTACACCTTC.